This T cell receptor (beta chain) originates from a study of radiotherapy plus CTLA-4 blockade in lung cancer. Method: immunoSEQ multiplex PCR; TCRdb's copy keeps in-frame clones and lacks some. The table lists about 59,000 clones, around 74% of them singletons. Losses at the gene ends were 7 bases for V and 6 bases for J; bases not matched to a gene: 9. The CDR3 totals 15 residues. Germline V gives CDR1 SGHRS, CDR2 YFSETQ. The input for sequencing was peripheral blood, taken from a patient treated with radiotherapy plus ipilimumab. The chain carries TRBV5-1 and TRBJ2-1; TRBD1 matches at 11 bases. The source of this sequence is a human donor with non-small cell lung cancer whose response to radiotherapy plus ipilimumab could not be evaluated. DNA for the CDR3: TGCGCCAGCCGGACCGGACAGGGGGCGGGCAATGAGCAGTTCTTC. This translates into CASRTGQGAGNEQFF.